Listed below are T cell receptor beta chains from one sample, sequenced in a study of early T cells in non-severe SARS-CoV-2 infection. One entry per CDR3 protein results from TCRdb running MiXCR on the 5' RACE reads. The repertoire holds tens of thousands of distinct CDR3 sequences, with around 11% as singletons. This sample comprised whole blood, obtained at baseline. The receptors originated from an adult who was a healthcare worker with PCR-confirmed SARS-CoV-2 infection or an uninfected control (not recorded which). The donor label of this sample is uncertain. The CDR3 runs from the conserved cysteine through the conserved F or W. The order of the fields is J gene, V gene, clone size, D gene, CDR3 DNA, CDR3 protein. A D gene is named only where the DNA matches it firmly. For some rows the clone size is stated as once, few or many, or as a class when expanded; others skip it.

TRBJ1-3 | TRBV18 | . | TRBD1 | TGTGCCAGCTCAGCTGGGACAGCTGGGCCTGGAAACACCATATATTTT | CASSAGTAGPGNTIYF
TRBJ2-2 | TRBV28 | few | . | TGTGCCAGCAGTTATTCAATGAACACCGGGGAGCTGTTTTTT | CASSYSMNTGELFF
TRBJ1-2 | TRBV20-1 | . | TRBD1 | TGCAGTGCTCAGGGACAGGGGCTTAACTATGGCTACACCTTC | CSAQGQGLNYGYTF
TRBJ1-6 | TRBV27 | . | . | TGTGCCAGCAGTTTGATCAGGGAAAATTCACCCCTCCACTTT | CASSLIRENSPLHF
TRBJ1-1 | TRBV10-3 | . | TRBD1 | TGTGCCATCAGGGACAGGGGGGGTACTGAAGCTTTCTTT | CAIRDRGGTEAFF
TRBJ2-5 | TRBV28 | many | . | TGTGCCAGCAGTTTGGGGGCCTATCAAGAGACCCAGTACTTC | CASSLGAYQETQYF
TRBJ1-6 | TRBV12-3/TRBV12-4 | few | TRBD1 | TGTGCCAGCAGTTTAACGGACAGGGGGAGGTCACCCCTCCACTTT | CASSLTDRGRSPLHF
TRBJ2-1 | TRBV29-1 | few | . | TGCAGCGTTGAAGATTTTGCGGGGAAGGACAATGAGCAGTTCTTC | CSVEDFAGKDNEQFF
TRBJ2-3 | TRBV20-1 | medium-sized | TRBD1 | TGCAGTGCTCCAACAGGGGGCGCAGGGTCAGATACGCAGTATTTT | CSAPTGGAGSDTQYF
TRBJ2-4 | TRBV7-2 | few | . | TGTGCCAGCAGCCTCCGGGACGCAACTTTGGACATTCAGTACTTC | CASSLRDATLDIQYF
TRBJ2-4 | TRBV29-1 | once | . | TGCAGCGTTGCGACGGTAGCCAAAAACATTCAGTACTTC | CSVATVAKNIQYF
TRBJ2-2 | TRBV7-3 | . | . | TGTGCCAGCAGCTTAAAGGGCGGAACCGGGGAGCTGTTTTTT | CASSLKGGTGELFF
TRBJ2-1 | TRBV7-9 | . | TRBD1 | TGTGCCAGCAGCTTTCCGGGACAGTCCTACAATGAGCAGTTCTTC | CASSFPGQSYNEQFF
TRBJ2-1 | TRBV30 | many | TRBD1 | TGTGCCTGGCAGGGACAGGTGCCCTACAATGAGCAGTTCTTC | CAWQGQVPYNEQFF
TRBJ1-5 | TRBV7-2 | . | . | TGTGCCAGCAGCCCACCGGGACCGATCAATCAGCCCCAGCATTTT | CASSPPGPINQPQHF
TRBJ1-3 | TRBV6-6 | . | TRBD1 | TGTGCCAGCAGTCGGACAGGGGCCTCCTCTGGAAACACCATATATTTT | CASSRTGASSGNTIYF
TRBJ1-1 | TRBV7-8 | many | . | TGTGCCAGCAGCTTTGGACAGCATGTGTGGAACACTGAAGCTTTCTTT | CASSFGQHVWNTEAFF
TRBJ2-3 | TRBV7-9 | many | . | TGTGCCAGCAGCTTAGTGCAGGGTGCAGATACGCAGTATTTT | CASSLVQGADTQYF
TRBJ2-1 | TRBV7-3 | many | TRBD2 | TGTGCCAGCAGCTCGACAGCGGGGGCCCACAATGAGCAGTTCTTC | CASSSTAGAHNEQFF
TRBJ2-3 | TRBV19 | . | TRBD1 | TGTGCCAGTAGTCATGACAGGGGCACAGATACGCAGTATTTT | CASSHDRGTDTQYF
TRBJ2-2 | TRBV7-3 | few | . | TGTGCCAGCAGCCCCGGTTGGGGCTCAGGAGCCGGGGAGCTGTTTTTT | CASSPGWGSGAGELFF
TRBJ2-1 | TRBV6-5 | few | TRBD1 | TGTGCCACCAAAGACAGGGCGGATAAGAATGAGCAGTTCTTC | CATKDRADKNEQFF
TRBJ2-3 | TRBV2 | few | . | TGTGCCAGCAGGGGAGAGATTTCTAGCACAGATACGCAGTATTTT | CASRGEISSTDTQYF
TRBJ2-5 | TRBV10-3 | few | . | TGTGCCATCAGTGAGTGGGGCGGGGCCGGAGGGACCCAGTACTTC | CAISEWGGAGGTQYF
TRBJ1-6 | TRBV4-1 | many | TRBD1 | TGCGCCAGCAGCCAAGCGGGACAGGGGGGTTCACCCCTCCACTTT | CASSQAGQGGSPLHF
TRBJ1-2 | TRBV30 | . | TRBD1 | TGTGCCTGGAGTATAGGAGGGGGCAGCTATGGCTACACCTTC | CAWSIGGGSYGYTF
TRBJ1-3 | TRBV4-1 | few | . | TGCGCCAGCAGCCAAGTGGGGAGCTCTGGAAACACCATATATTTT | CASSQVGSSGNTIYF
TRBJ1-1 | TRBV2 | once | . | TGTGCCAGCAGTGATGGGGTCAACACTGAAGCTTTCTTT | CASSDGVNTEAFF
TRBJ2-1 | TRBV7-9 | few | . | TGTGCCAGCAGCTCAATCCCCCAATACAATGAGCAGTTCTTC | CASSSIPQYNEQFF
TRBJ1-6 | TRBV9 | few | TRBD1 | TGTGCCAGCAGCTTCGGGACAGGCGTTAATTCACCCCTCCACTTT | CASSFGTGVNSPLHF
TRBJ1-2 | TRBV7-9 | many | . | TGTGCCAGCAGGCCAGGACGGCCACATGGCTACACCTTC | CASRPGRPHGYTF
TRBJ2-2 | TRBV12-3/TRBV12-4 | . | . | TGTGCCAGCAGTTCGCTTAGCCGGGAGCTGTTTTTT | CASSSLSRELFF
TRBJ1-4 | TRBV5-1 | . | . | TGCGCCAGCAGCTTAAGGGGCAGGACTAATGAAAAACTGTTTTTT | CASSLRGRTNEKLFF
TRBJ1-5 | TRBV19 | . | . | TGTGCCAGTAGAAGCCTTAATAGCAATCAGCCCCAGCATTTT | CASRSLNSNQPQHF
TRBJ1-4 | TRBV11-2 | few | . | TGTGCCAGCAGCCGAGGAGTCGGTAATGAAAAACTGTTTTTT | CASSRGVGNEKLFF